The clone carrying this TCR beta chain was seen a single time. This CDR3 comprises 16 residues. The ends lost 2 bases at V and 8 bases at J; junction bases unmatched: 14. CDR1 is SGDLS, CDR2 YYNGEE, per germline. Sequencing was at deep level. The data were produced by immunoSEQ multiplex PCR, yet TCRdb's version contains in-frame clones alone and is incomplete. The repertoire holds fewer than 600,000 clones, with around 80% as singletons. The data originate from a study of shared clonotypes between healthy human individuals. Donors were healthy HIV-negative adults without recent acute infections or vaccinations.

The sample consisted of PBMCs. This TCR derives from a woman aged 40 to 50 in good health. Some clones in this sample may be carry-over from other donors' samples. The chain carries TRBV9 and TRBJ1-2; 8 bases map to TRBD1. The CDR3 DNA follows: TGTGCCAGCAGCGTCGCATCCAGGACAGGGTTTGAGGGCTACACCTTC. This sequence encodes CASSVASRTGFEGYTF.